This T cell receptor beta chain was profiled in a study of T-cell reconstitution after alpha-beta-depleted transplantation in children. Preparation of the TCRbeta library involved a method that used unique molecular identifiers. TCRdb redid the calling of the PCR reads with MiXCR, one entry per CDR3 protein. Of 200,000 to 250,000 distinct CDR3 sequences listed, under 8.5% are singletons. The CDR3 runs to 13 residues. Trimming removed 4 bases from V and 0 bases from J, with 7 bases in between. The sample in question was PBMCs, mostly from graft donor cells, obtained 360 days after TCRalphabeta/CD19-depleted stem cell transplant. J is TRBJ2-7 and V is TRBV12-3 or TRBV12-4, with D perhaps matching TRBD1 (6 bases). The sequence derives from a male patient aged 2 to 10 who had a stem cell transplant for acute myeloid leukemia, so the T cells may come from the graft donor. The CDR3 nucleotides are TGTGCCAGCAGTTCGGACAGCTCCTACGAGCAGTACTTC. This translates into CASSSDSSYEQYF.